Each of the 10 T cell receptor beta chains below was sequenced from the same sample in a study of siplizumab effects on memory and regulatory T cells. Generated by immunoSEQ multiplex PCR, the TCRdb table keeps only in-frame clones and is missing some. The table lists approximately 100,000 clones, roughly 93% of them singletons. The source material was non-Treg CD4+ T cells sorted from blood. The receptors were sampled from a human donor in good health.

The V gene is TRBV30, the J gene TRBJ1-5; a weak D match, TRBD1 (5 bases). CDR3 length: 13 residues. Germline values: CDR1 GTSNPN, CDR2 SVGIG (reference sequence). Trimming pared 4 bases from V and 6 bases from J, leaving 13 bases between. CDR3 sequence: CAWMGGEGQPQHF. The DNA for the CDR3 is TGTGCCTGGATGGGGGGGGAGGGTCAGCCCCAGCATTTT.

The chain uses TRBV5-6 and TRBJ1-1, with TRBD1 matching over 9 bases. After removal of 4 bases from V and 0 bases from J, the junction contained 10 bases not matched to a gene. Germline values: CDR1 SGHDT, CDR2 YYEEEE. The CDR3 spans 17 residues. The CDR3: CASSPGTGFRMNTEAFF. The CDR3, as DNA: TGTGCCAGCAGCCCCGGGACAGGGTTTCGGATGAACACTGAAGCTTTCTTT.

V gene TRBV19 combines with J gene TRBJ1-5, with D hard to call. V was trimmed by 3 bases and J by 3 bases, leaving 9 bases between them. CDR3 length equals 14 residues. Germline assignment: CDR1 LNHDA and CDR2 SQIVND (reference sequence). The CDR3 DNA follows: TGTGCCAGTAGTATGGCGGGCTACAATCAGCCCCAGCATTTT. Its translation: CASSMAGYNQPQHF.

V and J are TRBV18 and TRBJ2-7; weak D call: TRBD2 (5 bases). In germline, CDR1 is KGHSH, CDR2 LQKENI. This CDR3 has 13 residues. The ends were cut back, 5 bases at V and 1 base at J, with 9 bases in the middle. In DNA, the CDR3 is TGTGCCAGCTCAAACCAGCGGTCCTACGAGCAGTACTTC. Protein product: CASSNQRSYEQYF.

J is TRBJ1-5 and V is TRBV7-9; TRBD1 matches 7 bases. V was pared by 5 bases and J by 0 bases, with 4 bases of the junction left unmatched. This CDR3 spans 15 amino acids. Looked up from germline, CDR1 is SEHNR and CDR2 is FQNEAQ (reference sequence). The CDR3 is CASSTGTVSNQPQHF. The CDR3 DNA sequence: TGTGCCAGCAGCACCGGGACAGTTAGCAATCAGCCCCAGCATTTT.

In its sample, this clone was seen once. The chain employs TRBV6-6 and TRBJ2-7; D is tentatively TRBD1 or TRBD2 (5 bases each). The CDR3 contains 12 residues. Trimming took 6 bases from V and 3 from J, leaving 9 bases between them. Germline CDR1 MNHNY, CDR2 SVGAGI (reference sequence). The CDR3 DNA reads TGTGCCAGCAGGGGGACGGTCTACGAGCAGTACTTC. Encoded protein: CASRGTVYEQYF.

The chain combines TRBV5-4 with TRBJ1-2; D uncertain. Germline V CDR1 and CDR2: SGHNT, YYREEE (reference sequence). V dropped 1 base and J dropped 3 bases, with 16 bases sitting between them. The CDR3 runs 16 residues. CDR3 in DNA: TGTGCCAGCAGCTTGCCCCCGGGAAGGTCTTACTATGGCTACACCTTC. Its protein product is CASSLPPGRSYYGYTF.

CDR3 sequence: CASSLLGNQETQYF. In nucleotides, the CDR3 is TGTGCCAGCAGCCTGCTAGGGAACCAAGAGACCCAGTACTTC. The rearrangement uses TRBV5-6 and TRBJ2-5; D unclear. The ends were cut back, 4 bases at V and 0 bases at J, with 10 bases in the middle. Germline V gene sequence: CDR1 SGHDT, CDR2 YYEEEE. The CDR3 extends over 14 amino acids.

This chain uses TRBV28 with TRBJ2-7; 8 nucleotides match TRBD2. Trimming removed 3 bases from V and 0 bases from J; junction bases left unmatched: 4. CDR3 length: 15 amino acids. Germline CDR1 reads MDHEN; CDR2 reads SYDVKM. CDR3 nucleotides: TGTGCCAGCAGTTTTTCGGGGGGGGACTCCTACGAGCAGTACTTC. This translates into CASSFSGGDSYEQYF.

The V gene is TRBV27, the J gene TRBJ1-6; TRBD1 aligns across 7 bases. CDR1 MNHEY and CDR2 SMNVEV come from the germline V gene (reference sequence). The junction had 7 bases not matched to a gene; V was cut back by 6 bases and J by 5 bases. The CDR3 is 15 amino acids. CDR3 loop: CASSSGGAHNSPLHF. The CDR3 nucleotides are TGTGCCAGCAGCTCAGGGGGTGCGCATAATTCACCCCTCCACTTT.